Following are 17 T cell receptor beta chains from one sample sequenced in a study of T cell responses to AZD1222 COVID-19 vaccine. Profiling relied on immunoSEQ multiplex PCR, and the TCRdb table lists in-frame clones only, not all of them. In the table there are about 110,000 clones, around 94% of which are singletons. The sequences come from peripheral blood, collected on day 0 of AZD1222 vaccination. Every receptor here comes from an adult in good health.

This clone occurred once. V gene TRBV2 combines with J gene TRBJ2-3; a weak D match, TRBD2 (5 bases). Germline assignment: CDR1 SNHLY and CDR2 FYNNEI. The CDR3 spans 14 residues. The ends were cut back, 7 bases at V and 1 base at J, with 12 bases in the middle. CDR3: CASNGELGTDTQYF. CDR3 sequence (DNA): TGTGCCAGCAACGGGGAACTGGGCACAGATACGCAGTATTTT.

In nucleotides, the CDR3 is TGTGCCAGCAGCTTGCAGGTCCAAGAGACCCAGTACTTC. Protein: CASSLQVQETQYF. The rearrangement joins TRBV5-4 to TRBJ2-5; D not resolved. The germline gives CDR1 SGHNT, CDR2 YYREEE (reference sequence). CDR3 length: 13 residues. The V end lost 1 base, the J end lost 1 base, and 5 bases lay between the germline ends.

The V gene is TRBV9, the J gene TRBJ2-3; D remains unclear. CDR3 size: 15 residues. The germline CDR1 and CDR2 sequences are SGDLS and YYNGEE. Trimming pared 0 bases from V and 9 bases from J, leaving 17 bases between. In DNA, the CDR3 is TGTGCCAGCAGCGTAGCTATTGGGCCCGAAGAAACGCAGTATTTT. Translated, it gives CASSVAIGPEETQYF.

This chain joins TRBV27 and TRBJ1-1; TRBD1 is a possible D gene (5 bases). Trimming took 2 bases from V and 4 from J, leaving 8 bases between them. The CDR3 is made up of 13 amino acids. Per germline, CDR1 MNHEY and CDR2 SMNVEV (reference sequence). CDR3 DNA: TGTGCCAGCAGTTTACCAGGGTCCACTGAAGCTTTCTTT. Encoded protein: CASSLPGSTEAFF.

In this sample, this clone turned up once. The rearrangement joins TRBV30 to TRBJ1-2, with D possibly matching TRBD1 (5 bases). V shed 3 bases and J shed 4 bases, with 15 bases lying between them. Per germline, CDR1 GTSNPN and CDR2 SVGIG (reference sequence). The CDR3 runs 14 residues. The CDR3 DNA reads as TGTGCCTGGAGCGATACGTTCGGGGGCTATGGCTACACCTTC. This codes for CAWSDTFGGYGYTF.

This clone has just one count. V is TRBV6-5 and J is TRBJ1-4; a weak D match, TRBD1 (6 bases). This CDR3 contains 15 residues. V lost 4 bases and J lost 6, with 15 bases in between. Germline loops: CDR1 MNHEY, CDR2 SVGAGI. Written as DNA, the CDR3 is TGTGCCAGCAGTTCCCACAGGGCCAGAGATGAAAAACTGTTTTTT. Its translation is CASSSHRARDEKLFF.

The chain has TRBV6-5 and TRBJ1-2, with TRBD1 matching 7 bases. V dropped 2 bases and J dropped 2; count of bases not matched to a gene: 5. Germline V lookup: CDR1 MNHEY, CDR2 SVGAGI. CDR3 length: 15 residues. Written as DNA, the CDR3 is TGTGCCAGCAGTTACCTCCAACAGGGGAACTATGGCTACACCTTC. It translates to CASSYLQQGNYGYTF.

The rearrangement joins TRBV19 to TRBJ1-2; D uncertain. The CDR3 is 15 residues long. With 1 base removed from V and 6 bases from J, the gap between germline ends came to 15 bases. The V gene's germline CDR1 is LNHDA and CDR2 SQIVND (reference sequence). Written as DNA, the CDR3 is TGTGCCAGTAGTATAGGTGACCCCCAAAACAATGGCTACACCTTC. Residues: CASSIGDPQNNGYTF.

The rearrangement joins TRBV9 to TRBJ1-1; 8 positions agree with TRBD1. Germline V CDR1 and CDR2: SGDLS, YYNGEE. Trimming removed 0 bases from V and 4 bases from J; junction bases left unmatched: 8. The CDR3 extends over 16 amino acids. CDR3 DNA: TGTGCCAGCAGCGTAGCCGACAGGGGAGTCGGCACTGAAGCTTTCTTT. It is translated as CASSVADRGVGTEAFF.

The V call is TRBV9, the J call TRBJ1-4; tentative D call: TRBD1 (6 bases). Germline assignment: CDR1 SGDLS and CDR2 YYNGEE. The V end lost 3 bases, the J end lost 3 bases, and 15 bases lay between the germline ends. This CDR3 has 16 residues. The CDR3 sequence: CASSAHQGTANEKLFF. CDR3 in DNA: TGTGCCAGCAGCGCCCACCAGGGGACGGCTAATGAAAAACTGTTTTTT.

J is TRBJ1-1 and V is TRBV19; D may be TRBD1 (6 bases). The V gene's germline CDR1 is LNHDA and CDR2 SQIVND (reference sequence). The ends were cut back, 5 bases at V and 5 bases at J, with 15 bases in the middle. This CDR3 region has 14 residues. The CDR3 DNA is TGTGCCAGTAGTCCTACAGGGTTTTGGACTGAAGCTTTCTTT. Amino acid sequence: CASSPTGFWTEAFF.

CDR3: CASTKSGGAMGTDTQYF. DNA of the CDR3: TGTGCCAGCACCAAAAGCGGGGGGGCGATGGGCACAGATACGCAGTATTTT. The chain couples TRBV3-1 (or the pseudogene TRBV3-2) to TRBJ2-3, with 10 bases matching TRBD2. The germline CDR1 and CDR2 sequences are LGHDT and YNNKEL (reference sequence). The CDR3 has 17 residues. V gave up 7 bases and J gave up 1 base; unmatched junction bases: 11.

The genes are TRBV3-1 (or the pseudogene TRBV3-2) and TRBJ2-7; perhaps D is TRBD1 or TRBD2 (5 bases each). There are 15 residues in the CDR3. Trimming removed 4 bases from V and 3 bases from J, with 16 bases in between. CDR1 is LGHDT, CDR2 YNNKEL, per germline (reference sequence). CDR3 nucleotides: TGTGCCAGCAGCCTCGGGGCTCGAGTCCGCTACGAGCAGTACTTC. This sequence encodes CASSLGARVRYEQYF.

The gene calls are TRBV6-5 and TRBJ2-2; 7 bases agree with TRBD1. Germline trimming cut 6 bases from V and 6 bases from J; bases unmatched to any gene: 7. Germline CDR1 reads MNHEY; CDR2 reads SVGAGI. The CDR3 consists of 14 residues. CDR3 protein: CASSPTGAPGELFF. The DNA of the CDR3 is TGTGCCAGCAGCCCAACAGGGGCGCCCGGGGAGCTGTTTTTT.

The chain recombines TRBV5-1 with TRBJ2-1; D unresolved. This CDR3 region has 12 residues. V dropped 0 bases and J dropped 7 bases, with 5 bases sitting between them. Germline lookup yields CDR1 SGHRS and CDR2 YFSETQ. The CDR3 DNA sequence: TGCGCCAGCAGCTTGGACGGGAATGAGCAGTTCTTC. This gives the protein CASSLDGNEQFF. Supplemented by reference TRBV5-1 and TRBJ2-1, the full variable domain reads KAGVTQTPRYLIKTRGQQVTLSCSPISGHRSVSWYQQTPGQGLQFLFEYFSETQRNKGNFPGRFSGRQFSNSRSEMNVSTLELGDSALYLCASSLDGNEQFFGPGTRLTVL.

This CDR3 reads CASSVDGGTRNTIYF. In DNA form, the CDR3 reads TGTGCCAGCAGCGTCGATGGAGGGACGAGAAACACCATATATTTT. The chain joins TRBV6-5 to TRBJ1-3, with a tentative D call TRBD1 (5 bases). The V gene lost 6 bases and the J gene lost 5 bases, with 17 bases spanning the gap. The CDR3 length is 15 residues. Per germline, CDR1 MNHEY and CDR2 SVGAGI.

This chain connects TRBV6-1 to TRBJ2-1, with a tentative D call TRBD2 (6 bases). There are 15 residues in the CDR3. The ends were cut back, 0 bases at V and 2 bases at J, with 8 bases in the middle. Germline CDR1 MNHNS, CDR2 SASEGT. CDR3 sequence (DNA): TGTGCCAGCAGTGAAGCGGGAGGTACCTACAATGAGCAGTTCTTC. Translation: CASSEAGGTYNEQFF.